The sequence of this T cell receptor beta chain was determined in a study of cytomegalovirus exposure and HLA in healthy donors. Broader study findings: A later analysis found that most CMV-associated TCR beta chains appeared HLA-restricted. Most TCR beta V segments were productive about 90% or about 30% of the time in an earlier analysis.

The ends were cut back, 3 bases at V and 4 bases at J, with 14 bases in the middle. Germline CDR1 reads MDHEN; CDR2 reads SYDVKM. The CDR3 is 15 residues long. Points on this clone: Its target is unknown.

Researchers ran the PCR with 60 Vbeta and 13 Jbeta primers. Sequencing used immunoSEQ multiplex PCR; TCRdb keeps in-frame clones, though not all of them. The sample spans around 74,000 clones; the ten largest clones claim about an eighth. This TCR came from a man aged 50-60 years in good health and CMV-seropositive. Sequenced input: PBMCs. The chain has TRBV28 and TRBJ2-3; maybe TRBD2 (7 bases). CDR3 in amino acids: CASSFVRGAPDTQYF. The CDR3 DNA follows: TGTGCCAGCAGTTTTGTCCGGGGGGCACCAGATACGCAGTATTTT.